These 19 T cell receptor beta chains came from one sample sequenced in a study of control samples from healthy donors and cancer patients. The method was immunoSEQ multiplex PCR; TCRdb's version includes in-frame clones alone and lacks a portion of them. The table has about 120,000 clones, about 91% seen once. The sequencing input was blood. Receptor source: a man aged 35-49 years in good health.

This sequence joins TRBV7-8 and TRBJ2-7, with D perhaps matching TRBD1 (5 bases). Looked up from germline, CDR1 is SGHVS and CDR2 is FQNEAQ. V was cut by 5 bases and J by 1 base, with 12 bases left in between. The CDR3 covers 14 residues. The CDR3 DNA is TGTGCCAGCAGCCCAAGACCAGGGTCCTACGAGCAGTACTTC. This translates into CASSPRPGSYEQYF.

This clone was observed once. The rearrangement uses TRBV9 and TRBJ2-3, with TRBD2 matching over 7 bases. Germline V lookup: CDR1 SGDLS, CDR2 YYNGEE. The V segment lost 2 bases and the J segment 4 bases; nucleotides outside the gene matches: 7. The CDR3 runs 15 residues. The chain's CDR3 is CASSVSVGGSDTQYF. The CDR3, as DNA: TGTGCCAGCAGCGTTTCCGTGGGGGGGTCAGATACGCAGTATTTT. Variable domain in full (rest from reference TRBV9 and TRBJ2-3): DSGVTQTPKHLITATGQRVTLRCSPRSGDLSVYWYQQSLDQGLQFLIQYYNGEERAKGNILERFSAQQFPDLHSELNLSSLELGDSALYFCASSVSVGGSDTQYFGPGTRLTVL.

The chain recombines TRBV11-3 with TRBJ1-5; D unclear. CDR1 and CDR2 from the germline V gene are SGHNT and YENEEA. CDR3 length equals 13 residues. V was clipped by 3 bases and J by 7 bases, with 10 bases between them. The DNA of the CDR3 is TGTGCCAGCAGCTTGCGGGGAGGACAGCCCCAGCATTTT. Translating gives CASSLRGGQPQHF.

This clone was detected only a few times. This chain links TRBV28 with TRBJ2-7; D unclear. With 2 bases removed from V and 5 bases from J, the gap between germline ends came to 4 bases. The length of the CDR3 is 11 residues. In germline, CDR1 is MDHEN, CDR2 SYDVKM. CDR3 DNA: TGTGCCAGCAGTTTAGGGGACGAGCAGTACTTC. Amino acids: CASSLGDEQYF.

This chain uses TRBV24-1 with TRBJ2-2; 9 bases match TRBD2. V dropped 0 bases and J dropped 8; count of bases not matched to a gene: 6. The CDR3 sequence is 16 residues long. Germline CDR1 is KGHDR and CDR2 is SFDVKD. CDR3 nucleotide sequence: TGTGCCACCAGTGATTTGTCTAGCGGGGCAGCTGGGGAGCTGTTTTTT. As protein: CATSDLSSGAAGELFF.

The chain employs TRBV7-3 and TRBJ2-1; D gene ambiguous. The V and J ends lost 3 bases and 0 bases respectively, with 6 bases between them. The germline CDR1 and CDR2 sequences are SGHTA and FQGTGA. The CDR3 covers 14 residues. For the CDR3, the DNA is TGTGCCAGCAGCTTTTCGGGCTCCTACAATGAGCAGTTCTTC. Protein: CASSFSGSYNEQFF.

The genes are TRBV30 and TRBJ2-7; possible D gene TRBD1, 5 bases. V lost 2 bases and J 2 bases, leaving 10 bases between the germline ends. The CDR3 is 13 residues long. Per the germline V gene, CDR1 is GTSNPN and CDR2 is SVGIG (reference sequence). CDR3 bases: TGTGCCTGGAGTATCAGGGAAACCTACGAGCAGTACTTC. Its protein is CAWSIRETYEQYF.

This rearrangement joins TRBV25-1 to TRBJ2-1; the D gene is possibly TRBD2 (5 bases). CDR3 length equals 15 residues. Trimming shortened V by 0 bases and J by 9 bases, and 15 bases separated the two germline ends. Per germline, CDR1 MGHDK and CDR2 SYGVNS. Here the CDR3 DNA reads TGTGCCAGCAGTGAATACGACTCCGGTCGGGGTGAGCAGTTCTTC. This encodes CASSEYDSGRGEQFF.

The CDR3 nucleotides are TGTGCCAGCAGCTTAGGGGGGGCCTATGGCTACACCTTC. Its translation is CASSLGGAYGYTF. The chain carries TRBV7-2 and TRBJ1-2; D is perhaps TRBD1 (6 bases). This CDR3 region has 13 residues. Germline CDR1 reads SGHTA; CDR2 reads FQGNSA. Trimming shortened V by 1 base and J by 4 bases, and 7 bases separated the two germline ends.

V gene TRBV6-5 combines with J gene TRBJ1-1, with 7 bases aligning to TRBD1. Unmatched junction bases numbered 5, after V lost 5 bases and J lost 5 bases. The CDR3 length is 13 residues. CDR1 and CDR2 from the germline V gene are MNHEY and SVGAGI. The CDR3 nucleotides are TGTGCCAGCAGTCTAACAGGGGTTACTGAAGCTTTCTTT. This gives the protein CASSLTGVTEAFF.

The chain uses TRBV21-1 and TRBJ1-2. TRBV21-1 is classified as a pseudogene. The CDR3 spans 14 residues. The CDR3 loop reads CALGGRVPGYGYTF. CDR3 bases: TGTGCTCTGGGGGGGCGCGTTCCTGGCTATGGCTACACCTTC.

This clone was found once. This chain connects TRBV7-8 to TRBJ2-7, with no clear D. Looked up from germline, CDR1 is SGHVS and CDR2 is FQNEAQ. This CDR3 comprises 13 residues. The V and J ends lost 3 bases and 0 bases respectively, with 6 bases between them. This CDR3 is CASSFGNSYEQYF. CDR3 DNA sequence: TGTGCCAGCAGCTTCGGTAACTCCTACGAGCAGTACTTC.

DNA for the CDR3: TGTGCCAGTAGTATTGGTCAGGGCTACGAGCAGTACTTC. Protein product: CASSIGQGYEQYF. This rearrangement joins TRBV19 to TRBJ2-7; weak D call: TRBD1 (5 bases). The CDR3 is 13 residues long. V shed 3 bases and J shed 3 bases, with 9 bases lying between them. Germline V gene data show CDR1 as LNHDA and CDR2 as SQIVND (reference sequence). The full variable domain, with the rest looked up from reference TRBV19 and TRBJ2-7, is DGGITQSPKYLFRKEGQNVTLSCEQNLNHDAMYWYRQDPGQGLRLIYYSQIVNDFQKGDIAEGYSVSREKKESFPLTVTSAQKNPTAFYLCASSIGQGYEQYFGPGTRLTVT.

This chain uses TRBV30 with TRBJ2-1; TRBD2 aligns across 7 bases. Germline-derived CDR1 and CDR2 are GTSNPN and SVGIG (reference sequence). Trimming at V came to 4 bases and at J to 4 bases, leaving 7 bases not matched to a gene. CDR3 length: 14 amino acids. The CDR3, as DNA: TGTGCCTGGAAAAGAGCGGGGTCTTACAATGAGCAGTTCTTC. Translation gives CAWKRAGSYNEQFF.

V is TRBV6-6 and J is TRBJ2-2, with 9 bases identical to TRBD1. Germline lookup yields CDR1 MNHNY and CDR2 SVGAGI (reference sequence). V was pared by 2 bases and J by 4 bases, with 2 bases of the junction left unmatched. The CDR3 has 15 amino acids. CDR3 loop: CASSYDRGITGELFF. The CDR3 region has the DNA TGTGCCAGCAGTTACGACAGGGGGATCACCGGGGAGCTGTTTTTT.

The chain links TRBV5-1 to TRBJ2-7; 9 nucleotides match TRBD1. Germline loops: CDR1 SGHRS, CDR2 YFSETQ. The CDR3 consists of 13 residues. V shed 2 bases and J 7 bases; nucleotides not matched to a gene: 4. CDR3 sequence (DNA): TGCGCCAGCAGCTTTCGGACAGGGGAAGAGCAGTACTTC. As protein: CASSFRTGEEQYF.

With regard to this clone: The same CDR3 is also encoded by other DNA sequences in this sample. The DNA for the CDR3 is TGTGCCTGGAGAGGACAGGGGAATTCACCCCTCCACTTT. It is translated as CAWRGQGNSPLHF. This sequence joins TRBV30 and TRBJ1-6; 9 bases line up with TRBD1. V shed 3 bases, J shed 7 bases, and the junction held 1 base outside the gene matches. This CDR3 has 13 amino acids. CDR1 is GTSNPN, CDR2 SVGIG, per germline (reference sequence).

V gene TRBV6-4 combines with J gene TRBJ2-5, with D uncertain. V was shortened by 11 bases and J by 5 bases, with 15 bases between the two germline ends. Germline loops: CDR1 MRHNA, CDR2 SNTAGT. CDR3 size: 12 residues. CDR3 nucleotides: TGTGCCCGATACAGTGGGTTGGAGACCCAGTACTTC. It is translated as CARYSGLETQYF.

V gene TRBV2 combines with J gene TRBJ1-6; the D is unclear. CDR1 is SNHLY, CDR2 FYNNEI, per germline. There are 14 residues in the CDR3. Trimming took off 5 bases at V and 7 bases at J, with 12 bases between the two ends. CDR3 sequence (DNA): TGTGCCAGCAGTCCAGAAAATGGGAATTCACCCCTCCACTTT. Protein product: CASSPENGNSPLHF.